This T cell receptor (beta chain) stems from a study of OX40 agonist ivuxolimab in advanced cancers. The wider study: Three partial responders included one hepatocellular carcinoma patient and two cutaneous melanoma patients. Points from the study as a whole: The antigens recognized by the expanded peripheral T cells, that is their antigen specificity, were not determined.

Patients had blood sampled at baseline and again on cycle 4 day 1 and cycle 7 day 1. Comment on this clone: Antigen unknown.

The CDR3 has 15 amino acids. The germline CDR1 and CDR2 sequences are WSHSY and SAAADI. With V trimmed by 3 bases and J by 4 bases, 5 bases remained unmatched. The table came from immunoSEQ multiplex PCR; TCRdb's copy has only in-frame clones and leaves some out. The sample records roughly 120,000 clones, under 95% being singletons. The sequence came from an adult with an advanced solid tumor such as melanoma, head and neck, liver or kidney cancer. This material consisted of CD4+ or CD8+ T cells sorted from blood, taken in a trial of the OX40 agonist ivuxolimab. V gene TRBV10-2 combines with J gene TRBJ2-4; 8 positions agree with TRBD2. CDR3 coding DNA: TGCGCCAGCAGTGACCCTTCTAGCGGGAAAAACATTCAGTACTTC. Its protein product is CASSDPSSGKNIQYF.